This T cell receptor beta chain was captured in a study of blood T cell repertoires in COVID-19. The study assigned cohorts using participant-reported clinical history. Only in-frame clones appear in the TCRdb table, and some are missing; sequencing was by immunoSEQ multiplex PCR. Among a few hundred thousand clones listed, 82% were seen once. The V gene end was trimmed by 10 bases and the J gene end by 9 bases; junction bases not matched to a gene: 6. From germline, CDR1 is MNHEY and CDR2 SVGAGI. The CDR3 runs to 14 residues. The chain is built from TRBV6-5 and TRBJ2-1, with 16 bases aligning to TRBD2. This clonotype was obtained from a man aged 35 to 55 who had been exposed to COVID-19. Sequenced input: PBMCs or T cells enriched from blood (not recorded which). The CDR3 reads CATGTSGRGGEQFF. In nucleotides, the CDR3 is TGTGCCACGGGGACTAGCGGGAGGGGCGGTGAGCAGTTCTTC.